This TCR beta chain is from a study of neurological immune-mediated disorders. Turning to the study itself: Of the multiple sclerosis patients, approximately 34 in total, some 30 were relapsing-remitting and 3 were secondary progressive.

The team produced cDNA through 5'RACE using 10-nucleotide random UMIs. TCRdb re-called the 5' RACE reads through MiXCR, storing one row per CDR3 protein. In the table there are 90,000 to 150,000 distinct CDR3 sequences, roughly 3.2% of which are singletons. This clonotype was seen only a few times. Germline loops: CDR1 SEHNR, CDR2 FQNEAQ (reference sequence). The CDR3 has 13 amino acids. With 3 bases removed from V and 5 bases from J, the gap between germline ends came to 11 bases. This clonotype originated in a woman aged 25 to 39 with multiple sclerosis. The source material was PBMCs. This chain connects TRBV7-9 to TRBJ2-7; a weak D match, TRBD2 (5 bases). Here the CDR3 reads CASSFSGRNEQYF. The CDR3 nucleotides are TGTGCCAGCAGCTTTAGTGGGAGAAACGAGCAGTACTTC.